This is a list of T cell receptor beta chains from one sample in a study of patients and donors after allogeneic stem cell transplantation. TCRdb recomputed calls from the RT-PCR reads with MiXCR, one row per CDR3 protein. Of about a million distinct CDR3 sequences in the sample, roughly 18% were seen once. Material: blood, either unsorted or a sorted T cell fraction (not recorded which). Receptors originate from a human donor who was either an allogeneic HSCT recipient or a stem cell or donor lymphocyte infusion donor (not recorded which). It is not recorded whose cells these are; they may come from a transplant donor. Both conserved end residues are part of each CDR3. Fields, in order: CDR3 DNA, CDR3 protein, V gene, J gene, D gene, clone size. A D gene is named only where the DNA matches it firmly. Clone size is not always given. Where it is, it says once, few, many or a class for expanded clones.

DNA: TGTGCCACCGGAGGGGGGAGTTCACCCCTCCACTTT; CDR3: CATGGGSSPLHF; V: TRBV6-5; J: TRBJ1-6; D: -; size: few
DNA: TGTGCCAGCAGCCTCACTAACCCCAACACAGATACGCAGTATTTT; CDR3: CASSLTNPNTDTQYF; V: TRBV11-2; J: TRBJ2-3; D: -; size: few
DNA: TGCGCCAGCAGCTTGGGGCAGCAGATAAGCGGGGAGCTGTTTTTT; CDR3: CASSLGQQISGELFF; V: TRBV5-1; J: TRBJ2-2; D: -; size: -
DNA: TGTGCCAGCAGTTTTACGCGCTTGAAGGGTGACACTGAAGCTTTCTTT; CDR3: CASSFTRLKGDTEAFF; V: TRBV27; J: TRBJ1-1; D: -; size: few
DNA: TGTGCCAGCAGTGATAAAGGGGAAGGTGATACGCAGTATTTT; CDR3: CASSDKGEGDTQYF; V: TRBV25-1; J: TRBJ2-3; D: -; size: -
DNA: TGTGCCAGCAGCGCTAAACAGGGATATGGCTACACCTTC; CDR3: CASSAKQGYGYTF; V: TRBV6-1; J: TRBJ1-2; D: -; size: few
DNA: TGTGCCAGTACCATGGAGGGGGCCGGGGCCAACGTCCTGACTTTC; CDR3: CASTMEGAGANVLTF; V: TRBV19; J: TRBJ2-6; D: -; size: few
DNA: TGTGCCAGCTCACTAAATTTTGCAGATACGCAGTATTTT; CDR3: CASSLNFADTQYF; V: TRBV18; J: TRBJ2-3; D: -; size: -
DNA: TGTGCCAGCAGGGGGCGGGACAGGGGGGACTATAACTATGGCTACACCTTC; CDR3: CASRGRDRGDYNYGYTF; V: TRBV4-2; J: TRBJ1-2; D: TRBD1; size: -
DNA: TGTGCCAGCAGTGGACTCCCCAATGAGCAGTTCTTC; CDR3: CASSGLPNEQFF; V: TRBV12-3/TRBV12-4; J: TRBJ2-1; D: -; size: many
DNA: TGTGCCAGCACCCTAGACAGGGGGGATCAGCCCCAGCATTTT; CDR3: CASTLDRGDQPQHF; V: TRBV12-3/TRBV12-4; J: TRBJ1-5; D: TRBD1; size: many
DNA: TGTGCCACCTCCCGACAGGGTAGTAATTCACCCCTCCACTTT; CDR3: CATSRQGSNSPLHF; V: TRBV6-1; J: TRBJ1-6; D: TRBD1; size: -
DNA: TGTGCCAGCAGCTTAAACCGGGGCCAAGAGACCCAGTACTTC; CDR3: CASSLNRGQETQYF; V: TRBV7-2; J: TRBJ2-5; D: -; size: -
DNA: TGTGCCAGCAGCCAAGTCGGTGGTAATGGCTACACCTTC; CDR3: CASSQVGGNGYTF; V: TRBV4-2; J: TRBJ1-2; D: -; size: -
DNA: TGTGCCAGCAGTTACCTAGGACAGGGGCGCAATGAGCAGTTCTTC; CDR3: CASSYLGQGRNEQFF; V: TRBV6-2/TRBV6-3; J: TRBJ2-1; D: TRBD1; size: few
DNA: TGCGCCAGCAGCTTCCAGGGGGCTTCCACTGAAGCTTTCTTT; CDR3: CASSFQGASTEAFF; V: TRBV5-1; J: TRBJ1-1; D: TRBD1; size: many
DNA: TGCAGCGCCCGGGACAGGGGGGGGAACACTGAAGCTTTCTTT; CDR3: CSARDRGGNTEAFF; V: TRBV29-1; J: TRBJ1-1; D: TRBD1; size: -
DNA: TGCAGTGCTGACTCCGGGACTAGCGTAACAGATACGCAGTATTTT; CDR3: CSADSGTSVTDTQYF; V: TRBV20-1; J: TRBJ2-3; D: TRBD2; size: few
DNA: TGCAGTGCTAGAGATAGGAGGGGCCCTATCTATGGCTACACCTTC; CDR3: CSARDRRGPIYGYTF; V: TRBV20-1; J: TRBJ1-2; D: -; size: -
DNA: TGTGCCAGCTCACCCCAGGGGGACCCCTCCTACGAGCAGTACTTC; CDR3: CASSPQGDPSYEQYF; V: TRBV18; J: TRBJ2-7; D: TRBD1; size: few
DNA: TGTGCCAGCAGTTTACTAGTTCACGGGGAGCTGTTTTTT; CDR3: CASSLLVHGELFF; V: TRBV12-3/TRBV12-4; J: TRBJ2-2; D: -; size: many
DNA: TGTGCCAGCAGCCGTTGGACAGGGGTGAGCACTGAAGCTTTCTTT; CDR3: CASSRWTGVSTEAFF; V: TRBV12-3/TRBV12-4; J: TRBJ1-1; D: TRBD1; size: -
DNA: TGTGCCAGCAGCTTAGCGGGGGGCTCGGACGAGCAGTACTTC; CDR3: CASSLAGGSDEQYF; V: TRBV7-2; J: TRBJ2-7; D: -; size: -
DNA: TGTGCCAGCAGCCAAGCGACAGGGGGCCTTAGAGATACGCAGTATTTT; CDR3: CASSQATGGLRDTQYF; V: TRBV3-1; J: TRBJ2-3; D: TRBD1; size: few
DNA: TGTGCCAGCAGTTACGGGTCAGGGTCCAACTATGGCTACACCTTC; CDR3: CASSYGSGSNYGYTF; V: TRBV6-5; J: TRBJ1-2; D: -; size: -
DNA: TGCGCCAGCAGCTTGTGGTTACAAGAGACCCAGTACTTC; CDR3: CASSLWLQETQYF; V: TRBV5-1; J: TRBJ2-5; D: -; size: -
DNA: TGTGCCAGCAGCCCGTTGGGGGGAGTCGGTTACGAGCAGTACTTC; CDR3: CASSPLGGVGYEQYF; V: TRBV5-5; J: TRBJ2-7; D: -; size: few
DNA: TGTGCCATCAGTGAGGTTGCCAAAACTAACTATGGCTACACCTTC; CDR3: CAISEVAKTNYGYTF; V: TRBV10-3; J: TRBJ1-2; D: -; size: -
DNA: TGCAGCGTTGAAAAGCTGCTTACCTACGAGCAGTACTTC; CDR3: CSVEKLLTYEQYF; V: TRBV29-1; J: TRBJ2-7; D: -; size: -
DNA: TGTGCCAGCAGCTACGGGAGCCCGGAGCAGTACTTC; CDR3: CASSYGSPEQYF; V: TRBV7-9; J: TRBJ2-7; D: -; size: few
DNA: TGTGCCAGCAGTTTTCGACTAGAAATACAAGAGACCCAGTACTTC; CDR3: CASSFRLEIQETQYF; V: TRBV12-3/TRBV12-4; J: TRBJ2-5; D: -; size: few
DNA: TGTGCCAGCAGCCCGAAGACAGGGGGCAGGAATGAAAAACTGTTTTTT; CDR3: CASSPKTGGRNEKLFF; V: TRBV7-9; J: TRBJ1-4; D: TRBD1; size: few
DNA: TGTGCCAGCTCCCCCGGACTAGCGGTGCACAATGAGCAGTTCTTC; CDR3: CASSPGLAVHNEQFF; V: TRBV18; J: TRBJ2-1; D: TRBD2; size: once
DNA: TGCAGTGCTAGTTACGGGGACAGAAACACCATATATTTT; CDR3: CSASYGDRNTIYF; V: TRBV20-1; J: TRBJ1-3; D: -; size: -